The 9 T cell receptor beta chains below were found in one sample sequenced in a study of shared clonotypes between healthy human individuals. Assay used: immunoSEQ multiplex PCR; TCRdb lists only in-frame clones, some missing. The sample includes some 92,000 clones, approximately 51% of them seen just once. The sample comprised PBMCs. The receptors were sampled from a woman in her thirties or forties in good health. Some clones in this sample may be carry-over from other donors' samples.

This clone was counted ten times or more. This chain uses TRBV28 with TRBJ2-3, with D perhaps TRBD1 or TRBD2 (5 bases each). Germline V gene lookup returns CDR1 MDHEN and CDR2 SYDVKM. The CDR3 covers 15 residues. Trimming cost V 2 bases and J 1 base, with 10 bases left between them. This chain's CDR3 is CASSLGGSGTDTQYF. The CDR3 nucleotides are TGTGCCAGCAGTTTAGGGGGTAGCGGCACAGATACGCAGTATTTT.

This rearrangement joins TRBV18 to TRBJ2-1, with 11 bases lining up with TRBD2. V shed 2 bases and J 7 bases; nucleotides not matched to a gene: 13. Germline assignment: CDR1 KGHSH and CDR2 LQKENI. The CDR3 loop spans 18 amino acids. CDR3: CASSPSHQSLAGVNEQFF. For the CDR3, the DNA is TGTGCCAGCTCACCATCCCATCAGTCACTAGCGGGAGTGAATGAGCAGTTCTTC.

The V call is TRBV5-4, the J call TRBJ2-6, with D possibly being TRBD1 (5 bases). This CDR3 region has 15 residues. The germline CDR1 and CDR2 sequences are SGHNT and YYREEE (reference sequence). With 0 bases removed from V and 4 bases from J, the gap between germline ends came to 8 bases. The chain's CDR3 is CASSLGGIGANVLTF. In nucleotides, the CDR3 is TGTGCCAGCAGCTTGGGGGGCATCGGGGCCAACGTCCTGACTTTC.

The table lists this clone with many counts. CDR3 amino acids: CASSFLRYSPYEQYF. The CDR3 DNA reads as TGTGCCAGCAGTTTCCTCCGCTACTCACCCTACGAGCAGTACTTC. V and J are TRBV12-2 and TRBJ2-7. TRBV12-2 is an annotated pseudogene. The CDR3 consists of 15 residues.

This clone was seen a few times. This chain uses TRBV30 with TRBJ2-7; possibly TRBD2 for D (8 bases). Germline V gene sequence: CDR1 GTSNPN, CDR2 SVGIG (reference sequence). V lost 0 bases to trimming and J lost 2 bases, with 17 bases between them. The CDR3 has 16 residues. The CDR3 DNA reads TGTGCCTGGAGTGTACGGGAGGGGGCGAAGGCCTACGAGCAGTACTTC. Its protein product is CAWSVREGAKAYEQYF.

The J gene is TRBJ2-4, the V gene TRBV19; TRBD2 matches 13 bases. V gave up 6 bases and J gave up 5 bases; unmatched junction bases: 7. The germline CDR1 and CDR2 sequences are LNHDA and SQIVND (reference sequence). This CDR3 is built from 16 residues. DNA for the CDR3: TGTGCCAGTAGCCCACGAGGACTAGCGGGAGAAAACATTCAGTACTTC. As protein: CASSPRGLAGENIQYF.

The chain employs TRBV5-1 and TRBJ2-7; TRBD1 matches 11 bases. CDR1 and CDR2 from the germline V gene are SGHRS and YFSETQ. V lost 4 bases and J lost 2; bases outside the gene matches: 2. There are 14 residues in the CDR3. CDR3 coding DNA: TGCGCCAGCAGCACGGGACAGGGGGCCTACGAGCAGTACTTC. It yields the protein CASSTGQGAYEQYF.

The chain couples TRBV2 to TRBJ2-7, with 13 nucleotides matching TRBD2. The length of the CDR3 is 14 residues. The V gene's germline CDR1 is SNHLY and CDR2 FYNNEI. J lost 7 bases, V lost 5 bases, and 5 bases had no gene match. In nucleotides, the CDR3 is TGTGCCAGCAGTCGACTAGCGGGAGGCGGGGAGCAGTACTTC. Translating it yields CASSRLAGGGEQYF.

V is TRBV4-3 and J is TRBJ1-4; a possible D gene is TRBD1 (5 bases). The ends were cut back, 1 base at V and 8 bases at J, with 14 bases in the middle. Looked up from germline, CDR1 is LGHNA and CDR2 is YSLEER. The CDR3 consists of 15 residues. CDR3: CASSQGQGYSEKLFF. In DNA, the CDR3 is TGCGCCAGCAGCCAAGGGCAGGGCTACTCCGAAAAACTGTTTTTT.